This is a list of T cell receptor beta chains from one sample in a study of STAT5B mutations in CD4+ large granular lymphocyte leukemia. Method: immunoSEQ multiplex PCR; TCRdb's copy keeps in-frame clones and lacks some. Among approximately 27,000 clones listed, about 76% were seen once. Sample: CD4+ T cells from blood buffy coats. These TCRs come from a human donor in good health. Both conserved end residues are part of each CDR3. D genes are given only for firm matches. Rows give clone size only sometimes, using once, few, many, or a class for an expanded clone.

>TRBJ2-3|TRBD2|once|16|TRBV4-1
TGCGCCAGCAGCCAAGATGGGCGGGGAGGGACAGATACGCAGTATTTT
CASSQDGRGGTDTQYF
>TRBJ2-5|-|-|13|TRBV6-5
TGTGCCAGCAGCTACGGGCCGGGTGAGACCCAGTACTTC
CASSYGPGETQYF
>TRBJ2-1|TRBD2|-|16|TRBV4-3
TGCGCCAGCAGCCGAGGGACTAGCGGGATTGGTGAGGAGCAGTTCTTC
CASSRGTSGIGEEQFF
>TRBJ1-4|-|-|18|TRBV6-1
TGTGCCAGCAGTGAAGCGGCGGTCAGGGGCAGACCTAATGAAAAACTGTTTTTT
CASSEAAVRGRPNEKLFF
>TRBJ1-1|-|-|15|TRBV11-1
TGTGCCAGCAGCTTAGCCGCAGGGAGGAACACTGAAGCTTTCTTT
CASSLAAGRNTEAFF
>TRBJ2-1|-|-|16|TRBV21-1
TGTGCCAGCAGCAGTCCATCCGTCCGGGGTACCAATGAGCAGTTCTTC
CASSSPSVRGTNEQFF
>TRBJ2-1|-|-|13|TRBV6-1
TGTGCCAGCATACGGGAGATTCACAATGAGCAGTTCTTC
CASIREIHNEQFF
>TRBJ1-1|-|few|15|TRBV12-5
TGTGCTAGTGGACTCGGGCGGGGCGCGAGTACTGAAGCTTTCTTT
CASGLGRGASTEAFF
>TRBJ2-1|TRBD1|-|14|TRBV28
TGTGCCAGCAGTCCCGGGACAGACTACAATGAGCAGTTCTTC
CASSPGTDYNEQFF
>TRBJ1-5|-|-|16|TRBV28
TGTGCCAGCAGTCCGACGATGGAGGGGCCCAATCAGCCCCAGCATTTT
CASSPTMEGPNQPQHF
>TRBJ2-3|-|-|16|TRBV12-5
TGTGCTAGTGGGGGTAGTTCGGACCTAGGCACAGATACGCAGTATTTT
CASGGSSDLGTDTQYF
>TRBJ1-5|-|few|12|TRBV2
TGTGCCAGCGGCGACCGGCGAAGAGCCCAGCATTTT
CASGDRRRAQHF
>TRBJ1-6|-|-|15|TRBV25-1
TGTGCCAGCAGTGAACCGGGACATATGAGTTCACCCCTCCACTTT
CASSEPGHMSSPLHF
>TRBJ2-1|-|-|13|TRBV7-9
TGTGCCAGCAGCTTATTACAAGGCGATGAGCAGTTCTTC
CASSLLQGDEQFF
>TRBJ2-2|TRBD1|-|15|TRBV6-1
TGTGCCAGCAGCAAAAGACAGGGTGGGTCCGGGGAGCTGTTTTTT
CASSKRQGGSGELFF
>TRBJ2-1|-|-|14|TRBV19
TGTGCCAGTAGTATAATGGAGGGGGCAGGAGAGCAGTTCTTC
CASSIMEGAGEQFF
>TRBJ2-3|TRBD2|-|16|TRBV12-5
TGTGCTAGTGGTTTGTACCTAGCGGGGGGCACAGATACGCAGTATTTT
CASGLYLAGGTDTQYF
>TRBJ2-1|TRBD1|-|15|TRBV6-5
TGTGCCAGCAGTTCCACAGGGGCCCCCTACAATGAGCAGTTCTTC
CASSSTGAPYNEQFF
>TRBJ2-7|-|-|14|TRBV5-1
TGCGCCAGCAGCTTGGGACAGAGCTCCTACGAGCAGTACTTC
CASSLGQSSYEQYF
>TRBJ1-1|-|-|13|TRBV2
TGTGCCAGCAGTGACTACAGGGTCCAACAAGCTTTCTTT
CASSDYRVQQAFF
>TRBJ2-7|-|-|15|TRBV5-1
TGTGCCAGCAGCGGGCGATGGACAGACCCCTACGAGCAGTACTTC
CASSGRWTDPYEQYF
>TRBJ1-5|-|-|14|TRBV6-4
TGTGCCAGCAGTGACCGACGGAGAAATCAGCCCCAGCATTTT
CASSDRRRNQPQHF
>TRBJ2-1|-|-|17|TRBV28
TGTGCCAGCAGTGCTACCCCCCCCAGCTCACGGGATTATGAGCAGTTCTTC
CASSATPPSSRDYEQFF
>TRBJ2-2|TRBD2|-|15|TRBV7-2
TGTGCCAGCAGCCGGGGACTAGCAGGCACCGGGGAGCTGTTTTTT
CASSRGLAGTGELFF
>TRBJ2-3|-|-|15|TRBV6-1
TGTGCCAGCAGTGGGGAGGTTGGCGGGGAAGCTACGCAGTATTTT
CASSGEVGGEATQYF
>TRBJ1-4|-|-|13|TRBV2
TGTGCCAGCAGGAGGACAAGGAATGAAAAACTGTTTTTT
CASRRTRNEKLFF
>TRBJ2-2|-|-|16|TRBV18
TGTGCCAGCTCACCTGGACACGCGCGAAACACCGGGGAGCTGTTTTTT
CASSPGHARNTGELFF
>TRBJ1-3|-|-|14|TRBV10-3
TGTGCCATCAGTGAAGGGTTGTATGGAAACACCATATATTTT
CAISEGLYGNTIYF
>TRBJ1-3|TRBD1|-|16|TRBV5-8
TGTGCCAGCAGGGGTAACAGGGGGACTTCCGGAAACACCATATATTTT
CASRGNRGTSGNTIYF
>TRBJ1-1|-|few|16|TRBV27
TGTGCCAGCACCTCAACCGTAGACAGACTAAACACTGAAGCTTTCTTT
CASTSTVDRLNTEAFF
>TRBJ1-5|-|-|15|TRBV7-9
TGTGCCAGCAGCTTAGCGATGGGGGGGGTGAAGCCCCAGCATTTT
CASSLAMGGVKPQHF
>TRBJ2-3|-|-|15|TRBV5-5
TGTGCCAGCAGCTCCTTGAAAGGGATCACAGATACGCAGTATTTT
CASSSLKGITDTQYF
>TRBJ1-1|TRBD1|-|13|TRBV6-6
TGTGCCAGCAGTTACCGACAGGGCACTGAAGCTTTCTTT
CASSYRQGTEAFF
>TRBJ2-7|TRBD1|few|14|TRBV7-9
TGTGCCAGCAGCTCACAGGGGTCAACCTACGAGCAGTACTTC
CASSSQGSTYEQYF
>TRBJ1-1|-|-|16|TRBV2
TGTGCCAGCAGTGTCTTGGCACGATCTGTGAACACTGAAGCTTTCTTT
CASSVLARSVNTEAFF
>TRBJ2-4|-|-|14|TRBV19
TGTGCCAGTAGTATAACCGGCCCCCCCGACATTCAGTACTTC
CASSITGPPDIQYF
>TRBJ2-6|TRBD1|-|18|TRBV4-1
TGCGCCAGCAGCCAAGATGGACAGGGGAAATCTGGGGCCAACGTCCTGACTTTC
CASSQDGQGKSGANVLTF
>TRBJ1-3|-|-|14|TRBV18
TGTGCCAGCTCCCCCAAGGGGGGTGGAAACACCATATATTTT
CASSPKGGGNTIYF
>TRBJ1-1|TRBD1|-|15|TRBV5-1
TGCGCCAGCAGCGAGGACAGGGTGGTGGGCACTGAAGCTTTCTTT
CASSEDRVVGTEAFF
>TRBJ1-2|-|-|16|TRBV19
TGTGCCAGTAGTATAGTGGGCGCCGGGGGGAACTATGGCTACACCTTC
CASSIVGAGGNYGYTF
>TRBJ2-7|-|-|12|TRBV6-6
TGTGCCAGCAGCACGGATGTGGGCGAGCAGTACTTC
CASSTDVGEQYF
>TRBJ2-7|-|few|14|TRBV7-2
TGTGCCAGCAGCTTAGTAGAAAGGGGCTACGAGCAGTACTTC
CASSLVERGYEQYF
>TRBJ1-2|-|-|14|TRBV9
TGTGCCAGCAGCGTAAGGGGGGGGGTTGGAGGCTACACCTTC
CASSVRGGVGGYTF
>TRBJ2-5|-|-|14|TRBV28
TGTGCCAGCAGTCCGACAGCAGCCCAAGAGACCCAGTACTTC
CASSPTAAQETQYF
>TRBJ2-5|-|-|12|TRBV7-6
TGTGCCAGCAGCTTGCTACAAGAGACCCAGTACTTC
CASSLLQETQYF
>TRBJ2-7|-|-|12|TRBV14
TGTGCCAGCAGCCCAGGGGTATGGGAGCAGTACTTC
CASSPGVWEQYF
>TRBJ1-5|-|-|12|TRBV28
TGTGCCAGCGGGGCGGTAAATCAGCCCCAGCATTTT
CASGAVNQPQHF
>TRBJ1-2|TRBD1|-|11|TRBV20-1
TGCAGTTGCCGGGACAGGGACGGCTACACCTTC
CSCRDRDGYTF
>TRBJ2-2|-|-|15|TRBV9
TGTGCCAGCAGCGTGGCAAGACAGAACACCGGGGAGCTGTTTTTT
CASSVARQNTGELFF
>TRBJ1-6|-|few|14|TRBV6-1
TGTGCCAGCAGTGAAGGGGGTATCACTTCACCCCTCCACTTT
CASSEGGITSPLHF
>TRBJ1-2|-|-|15|TRBV6-6
TGTGCCAGCAAACGAGGTAGCAGGGAATCGCATGGCTACACCTTC
CASKRGSRESHGYTF
>TRBJ2-3|TRBD1|once|16|TRBV11-3
TGTGCCAGCAGCTTAGGGGACAGTTGGGACACAGATACGCAGTATTTT
CASSLGDSWDTDTQYF
>TRBJ2-5|TRBD2|-|18|TRBV10-3
TGTGCCATCAGTGACCCGGGACTAGCGGGGGAGGTTCTAGAGACCCAGTACTTC
CAISDPGLAGEVLETQYF